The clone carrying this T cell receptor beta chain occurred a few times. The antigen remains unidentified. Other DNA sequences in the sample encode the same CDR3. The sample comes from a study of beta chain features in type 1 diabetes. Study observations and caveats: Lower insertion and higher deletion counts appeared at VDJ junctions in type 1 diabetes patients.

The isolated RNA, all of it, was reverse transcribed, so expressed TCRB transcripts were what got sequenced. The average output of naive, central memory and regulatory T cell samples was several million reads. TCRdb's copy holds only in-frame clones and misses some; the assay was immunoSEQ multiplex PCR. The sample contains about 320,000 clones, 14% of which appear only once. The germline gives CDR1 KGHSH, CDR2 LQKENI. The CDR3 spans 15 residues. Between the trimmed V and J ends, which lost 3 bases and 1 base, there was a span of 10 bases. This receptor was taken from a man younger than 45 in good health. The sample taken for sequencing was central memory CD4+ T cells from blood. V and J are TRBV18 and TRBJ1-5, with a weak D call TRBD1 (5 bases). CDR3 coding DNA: TGTGCCAGCTCACCCGGGACTGACAGCAATCAGCCCCAGCATTTT. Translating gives CASSPGTDSNQPQHF.